This is a list of T cell receptor beta chains from one sample in a study of cytomegalovirus exposure and HLA in healthy donors. Measured with immunoSEQ multiplex PCR; TCRdb has only the in-frame clones, and not every one. Counted here are roughly 120,000 clones, over 15% occurring once; the ten biggest clones make up under 2%. What was sequenced was PBMCs. The receptors come from a woman aged 18-29 years in good health and CMV-seronegative. Each CDR3 is given with its conserved first and last residue. The D gene is left open where the match is weak. Some rows mark clone size as missing; the rest say once, few, many or name a class of expanded clone.

size: .
J: TRBJ2-6
V: TRBV9
length: 13
D: .
DNA: TGTGCCAGCAGCGTAACAGGGGCCAACGTCCTGACTTTC
CDR3: CASSVTGANVLTF

size: .
J: TRBJ1-1
V: TRBV29-1
length: 13
D: .
DNA: TGCAGCGTTGAACGGGTGGTGAACACTGAAGCTTTCTTT
CDR3: CSVERVVNTEAFF

size: .
J: TRBJ1-2
V: TRBV5-1
length: 14
D: .
DNA: TGCGCCAGCAGCTTGGCTTTAGGGGAAGATGGCTACACCTTC
CDR3: CASSLALGEDGYTF

size: .
J: TRBJ2-2
V: TRBV28
length: 13
D: .
DNA: TGTGCCAGCAGTCGCGCCGACACCGGGGAGCTGTTTTTT
CDR3: CASSRADTGELFF

size: few
J: TRBJ2-3
V: TRBV28
length: 14
D: .
DNA: TGTGCCAGCAGGGTTACAGGGCCGGGAGATACGCAGTATTTT
CDR3: CASRVTGPGDTQYF

size: few
J: TRBJ2-6
V: TRBV2
length: 16
D: .
DNA: TGTGCCAGCGCTTTACGGCGGTCTGCTGGGGCCAACGTCCTGACTTTC
CDR3: CASALRRSAGANVLTF

size: few
J: TRBJ1-1
V: TRBV6-1
length: 14
D: .
DNA: TGTGCCAGCAGGCCGCGGGGACCTAGCACTGAAGCTTTCTTT
CDR3: CASRPRGPSTEAFF

size: .
J: TRBJ2-7
V: TRBV28
length: 14
D: TRBD1
DNA: TGTGCCAGTGAGAACAGGGGCTCTCAGCACGAGCAGTACTTC
CDR3: CASENRGSQHEQYF

size: few
J: TRBJ1-1
V: TRBV19
length: 13
D: .
DNA: TGTGCCAGTAGTGGGAACAGGGACACTGAAGCTTTCTTT
CDR3: CASSGNRDTEAFF

size: few
J: TRBJ2-3
V: TRBV25-1
length: 11
D: TRBD2
DNA: TGCGCGAGCGGGAGGGCGAATACGCAGTATTTT
CDR3: CASGRANTQYF

size: few
J: TRBJ2-2
V: TRBV2
length: 14
D: TRBD2
DNA: TGTGCCAGCATAAGCGGGAGGGCACCCGGGGAGCTGTTTTTT
CDR3: CASISGRAPGELFF

size: few
J: TRBJ1-1
V: TRBV6-5
length: 13
D: .
DNA: TGTGCCAGCATCAGCAGGCTGAACACTGAAGCTTTCTTT
CDR3: CASISRLNTEAFF

size: .
J: TRBJ1-2
V: TRBV7-9
length: 17
D: TRBD1
DNA: TGTGCCAGCAGCTCCACCGGGACAGCCAACACATACTATGGCTACACCTTC
CDR3: CASSSTGTANTYYGYTF

size: .
J: TRBJ2-7
V: TRBV27
length: 15
D: TRBD1
DNA: TGTGCCAGCAGTTCAACAGGGGCACCCCTGAGGGAGCAGTACTTC
CDR3: CASSSTGAPLREQYF

size: .
J: TRBJ2-2
V: TRBV4-3
length: 13
D: TRBD2
DNA: TGCGCCAGCAGCCCCATGCGGGGGGGGGAGCTGTTTTTT
CDR3: CASSPMRGGELFF

size: few
J: TRBJ2-7
V: TRBV5-1
length: 14
D: TRBD1
DNA: TGCGCCAGCAGTCAGACAGGGGGTTACTACGAGCAGTACTTC
CDR3: CASSQTGGYYEQYF

size: few
J: TRBJ2-2
V: TRBV5-1
length: 16
D: TRBD1
DNA: TGCGCCAGCAGCTTGGGAGAGGACAGGGGGAATGGGGAGCTGTTTTTT
CDR3: CASSLGEDRGNGELFF

size: .
J: TRBJ2-5
V: TRBV19
length: 15
D: TRBD2
DNA: TGTGCCAGTAGCAAGAGCGGGAGGAATCCGGAGACCCAGTACTTC
CDR3: CASSKSGRNPETQYF

size: .
J: TRBJ2-3
V: TRBV6-1
length: 14
D: .
DNA: TGTGCCAGCAGAAGAGCGGGTAGCACAGATACGCAGTATTTT
CDR3: CASRRAGSTDTQYF

size: few
J: TRBJ2-2
V: TRBV6-5
length: 13
D: .
DNA: TGTGCCAGCAGTCCAAACTTAACCGGGGAGCTGTTTTTT
CDR3: CASSPNLTGELFF

size: .
J: TRBJ1-2
V: TRBV29-1
length: 12
D: TRBD1
DNA: TGCAGCGTTGGGGGACAGGAAATCGGCTACACCTTC
CDR3: CSVGGQEIGYTF

size: .
J: TRBJ2-5
V: TRBV18
length: 15
D: .
DNA: TGTGCCAGCTCACCTGCCCTCACAGGGTGGGAGACCCAGTACTTC
CDR3: CASSPALTGWETQYF

size: few
J: TRBJ2-5
V: TRBV6-1
length: 12
D: .
DNA: TGTGCCAGCAGGTACAGGGAAGAGACCCAGTACTTC
CDR3: CASRYREETQYF

size: few
J: TRBJ1-2
V: TRBV18
length: 14
D: TRBD1
DNA: TGTGCCAGCTCATCACCAGGGGGCTACGGGGGCTACACCTTC
CDR3: CASSSPGGYGGYTF

size: .
J: TRBJ2-3
V: TRBV5-1
length: 15
D: TRBD1
DNA: TGCGCCAGCAGCTCCAGGGGGCGCGGCACAGATACGCAGTATTTT
CDR3: CASSSRGRGTDTQYF

size: once
J: TRBJ1-5
V: TRBV19
length: 15
D: TRBD1
DNA: TGTGCCAGTATGGACAGGGGGCAATGGTATCAGCCCCAGCATTTT
CDR3: CASMDRGQWYQPQHF

size: .
J: TRBJ1-6
V: TRBV2
length: 12
D: .
DNA: TGTGCCAGCAGTGACCTCGGTTCACCCCTCCACTTT
CDR3: CASSDLGSPLHF

size: few
J: TRBJ2-3
V: TRBV6-1
length: 15
D: TRBD2
DNA: TGTGCCAGCAGTCCACTAGCGGGGGCCACAGATACGCAGTATTTT
CDR3: CASSPLAGATDTQYF

size: few
J: TRBJ1-2
V: TRBV7-3
length: 13
D: TRBD1
DNA: TGTGCCAGCAGCCATCCGGGACAGGGGAGCTACACCTTC
CDR3: CASSHPGQGSYTF

size: .
J: TRBJ2-7
V: TRBV6-5
length: 15
D: .
DNA: TGTGCCAGCAGTTACCAAGCTGACAGTACCTACGAGCAGTACTTC
CDR3: CASSYQADSTYEQYF

size: .
J: TRBJ2-7
V: TRBV7-9
length: 12
D: .
DNA: TGTGCCAGCAGCCCTCCTTCCTACGAGCAGTACTTC
CDR3: CASSPPSYEQYF

size: few
J: TRBJ1-5
V: TRBV28
length: 14
D: .
DNA: TGTGCCAGCAGTTTCCGATTCGGGAATCAGCCCCAGCATTTT
CDR3: CASSFRFGNQPQHF

size: .
J: TRBJ2-3
V: TRBV4-1
length: 16
D: TRBD1
DNA: TGCGCCAGCAGCCAAACCACAGGGGGCGCAGGGCAGCCCCAGTATTTT
CDR3: CASSQTTGGAGQPQYF

size: .
J: TRBJ2-5
V: TRBV6-1
length: 13
D: TRBD1
DNA: TGTGCCAGCAGGGGGACAGGGCAGGAGACCCAGTACTTC
CDR3: CASRGTGQETQYF

size: .
J: TRBJ2-2
V: TRBV9
length: 15
D: TRBD1
DNA: TGTGCCAGCAGCGCCCGGGACAGGGGAACCGGGGAGCTGTTTTTT
CDR3: CASSARDRGTGELFF

size: .
J: TRBJ2-1
V: TRBV5-4
length: 14
D: .
DNA: TGTGCCAGCAGCCCAGAGGACAGCTACAATGAGCAGTTCTTC
CDR3: CASSPEDSYNEQFF

size: .
J: TRBJ1-6
V: TRBV13
length: 16
D: .
DNA: TGTGCCAGCAGCACCCCCGAGGAGGGAAGGGATTCACCCCTCCACTTT
CDR3: CASSTPEEGRDSPLHF

size: few
J: TRBJ2-1
V: TRBV11-2
length: 15
D: .
DNA: TGTGCCAGCAGTCACGTACGAGGATCCTACAATGAGCAGTTCTTC
CDR3: CASSHVRGSYNEQFF

size: few
J: TRBJ2-5
V: TRBV30
length: 14
D: TRBD2
DNA: TGTGCCTGGAGCTGGCGCGGGGGGCACGAGACCCAGTACTTC
CDR3: CAWSWRGGHETQYF